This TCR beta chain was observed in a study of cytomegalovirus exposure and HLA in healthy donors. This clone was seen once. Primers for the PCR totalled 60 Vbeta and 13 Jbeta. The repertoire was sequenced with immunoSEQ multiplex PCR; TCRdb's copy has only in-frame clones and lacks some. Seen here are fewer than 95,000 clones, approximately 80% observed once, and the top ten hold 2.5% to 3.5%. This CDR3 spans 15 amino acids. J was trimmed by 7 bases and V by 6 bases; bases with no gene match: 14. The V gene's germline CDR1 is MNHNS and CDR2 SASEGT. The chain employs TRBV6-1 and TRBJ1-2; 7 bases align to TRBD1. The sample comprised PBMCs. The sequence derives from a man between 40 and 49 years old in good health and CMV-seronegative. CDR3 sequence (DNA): TGTGCCAGCAGCGACCTAAAAGGGGGCGCGGGTGGCTACACCTTC. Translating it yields CASSDLKGGAGGYTF.